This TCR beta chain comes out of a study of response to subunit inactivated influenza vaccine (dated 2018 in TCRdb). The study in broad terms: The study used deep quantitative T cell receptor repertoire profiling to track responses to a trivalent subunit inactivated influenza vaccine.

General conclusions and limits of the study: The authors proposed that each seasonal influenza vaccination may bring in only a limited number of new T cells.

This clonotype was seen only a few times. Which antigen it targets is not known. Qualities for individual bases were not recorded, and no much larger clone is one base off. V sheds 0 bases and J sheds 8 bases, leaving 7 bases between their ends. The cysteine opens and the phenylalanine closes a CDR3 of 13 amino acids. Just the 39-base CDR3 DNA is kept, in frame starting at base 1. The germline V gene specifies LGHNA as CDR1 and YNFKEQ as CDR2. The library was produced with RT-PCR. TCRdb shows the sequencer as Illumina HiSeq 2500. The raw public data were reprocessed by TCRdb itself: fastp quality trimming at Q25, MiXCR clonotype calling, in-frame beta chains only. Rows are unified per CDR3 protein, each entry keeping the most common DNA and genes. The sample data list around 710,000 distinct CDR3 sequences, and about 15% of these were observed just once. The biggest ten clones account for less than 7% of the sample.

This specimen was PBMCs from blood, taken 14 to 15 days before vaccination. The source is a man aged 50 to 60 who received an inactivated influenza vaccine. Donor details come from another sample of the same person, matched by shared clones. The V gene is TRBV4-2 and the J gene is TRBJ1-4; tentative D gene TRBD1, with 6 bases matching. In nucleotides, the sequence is TGTGCCAGCAGCCAAGATCAGGGGGAAAAACTGTTTTTT. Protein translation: CASSQDQGEKLFF.